This T cell receptor beta chain emerged from a study of a mutant IDH1 vaccine in newly diagnosed glioma (dated by TCRdb to the early 2020s). Turning to the overall study: The approximately 32 treated patients were approximately 62% male and 37.5% female, with a mean age of about 38 years. Peripheral blood was drawn at six visits: V03 (baseline), V05, V07, V10, V12 and V13. Before enrollment, patients had received standard therapy of radiotherapy alone, temozolomide alone, or radiochemotherapy with temozolomide; most received the combination. For exploratory analyses, longitudinal TCRB deep sequencing was carried out in under 30 treated patients wherever samples were available.

Looking up the germline V gene yields CDR1 SGHTA and CDR2 FQGNSA. After removal of 1 base from V and 0 bases from J, the junction retains 8 bases not matched to a gene. The CDR3 sequence holds 17 residues, the cysteine and phenylalanine included. The only DNA kept is the CDR3, 51 bases in frame from the first base. In regard to this clone: Its antigen has not been determined. It has no much larger one-base neighbor in the sample; base qualities were not kept.

Libraries were built with the immunoSEQ multiplex PCR assay. Rearranged TCR beta chain sequences were amplified with the hsTCRB Kit following the manufacturer's protocol. TCRB libraries were sequenced on an Illumina MiSeq. On the authors' methods: The proprietary platform of the kit vendor was used for demultiplexing, trimming and gene mapping. The table comes from immuneACCESS by way of TCRdb, which keeps in-frame sequences with V and J called. Part of the clones is missing from these tables; in studies checked, under half for an unresolved V gene and the rest for unknown reasons. The DNA was the basis for D and trimming; V, J and clone size are from that table. The sample has around 37,000 clones on record, more than 90% of them singletons. The ten most abundant clones make up more than 15% of the sample. This specimen's time point label, interpreted: baseline, week 1 (first vaccination visit). Reading the label with the study, this specimen's treatment or condition is: pre-vaccination baseline after standard-of-care therapy. All donors had newly diagnosed IDH1-mutant astrocytomas of WHO grade 3 or 4 that showed loss of nuclear ATRX. The samples were drawn from NOA16, a multicentre, single-arm, open-label phase I trial in Germany that tested a mutant IDH1 peptide vaccine in humans for the first time. For immunogenicity testing, the blood drawn at visit V03 was used as the baseline sample. Genomic DNA for TCRB sequencing was extracted from EDTA blood using the DNeasy Blood and Tissue Kit.

Points the paper makes about the study in general: According to the authors, sample limitations meant that analyses of patient blood samples could not be reproduced. Vaccine-induced immune responses across multiple MHC alleles were detected in around 92% of patients. No apparent relationship was observed between pseudoprogression and alterations in the top peripheral T cell clonotypes detected by TCRB sequencing. PBMC samples for TCRB deep sequencing were selected based on availability.

Sequencing used PBMCs, obtained from a glioma patient treated with radiotherapy, temozolomide or both. The chain is assembled from TRBV7-2 and TRBJ1-1, and TRBD1 matches 7 of the central bases. The TCR originated in a man aged 18 to 30 with glioma. The nucleotide sequence reads TGTGCCAGCAGCTTAGTGAGGGGGAGGGGGCTGAACACTGAAGCTTTCTTT. This sequence encodes CASSLVRGRGLNTEAFF.